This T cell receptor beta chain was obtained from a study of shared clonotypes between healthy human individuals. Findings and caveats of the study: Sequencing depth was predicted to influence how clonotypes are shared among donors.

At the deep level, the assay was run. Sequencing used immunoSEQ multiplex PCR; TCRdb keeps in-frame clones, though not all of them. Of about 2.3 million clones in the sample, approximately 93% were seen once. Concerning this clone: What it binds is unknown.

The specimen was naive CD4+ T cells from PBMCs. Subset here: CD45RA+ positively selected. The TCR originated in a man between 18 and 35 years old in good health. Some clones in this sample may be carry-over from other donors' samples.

CDR3: CASSHPRADTQYF. The DNA of the CDR3 is TGCGCCAGCAGCCATCCCAGGGCAGATACGCAGTATTTT. The genes are TRBV5-1 and TRBJ2-3; D perhaps matches TRBD1 (5 bases). In germline, CDR1 is SGHRS, CDR2 YFSETQ. V was cut by 4 bases and J by 4 bases, with 10 bases left in between. This CDR3 spans 13 amino acids.